Presented here are 9 T cell receptor beta chains from one specimen sequenced in a study of T-cell reconstitution after alpha-beta-depleted transplantation in children. During its preparation, the TCRbeta library received unique molecular identifiers. One entry per CDR3 protein, called by TCRdb with MiXCR from the PCR reads. The sample shows about 610,000 distinct CDR3 sequences, roughly a tenth of them seen only once. The specimen was PBMCs from the stem cell graft donor, collected from the stem cell graft. These receptors came from a human donor who donated a stem cell graft to a child with acute myeloid leukemia.

The chain couples TRBV2 to TRBJ2-7; D is undetermined. Germline V gene data show CDR1 as SNHLY and CDR2 as FYNNEI. This CDR3 has 13 residues. Trimming removed 6 bases from V and 2 bases from J, with 11 bases in between. CDR3: CASRGAETYEQYF. CDR3 nucleotide sequence: TGTGCCAGCAGAGGTGCGGAGACCTACGAGCAGTACTTC.

In this sample, this clonotype turned up a few times. The genes are TRBV6-1 and TRBJ2-2, with TRBD2 identical over 13 bases. Trimming removed 6 bases from V and 6 bases from J; junction bases left unmatched: 7. The CDR3 extends over 16 amino acids. The germline CDR1 and CDR2 sequences are MNHNS and SASEGT. CDR3 protein: CASRGLAGVGPGELFF. The CDR3 region has the DNA TGTGCCAGCAGAGGACTAGCGGGGGTGGGGCCCGGGGAGCTGTTTTTT.

The chain is built from TRBV20-1 and TRBJ1-3, with TRBD1 matching 7 bases. Trimming took 5 bases from V and 0 from J; bases not matched to a gene: 4. Germline assignment: CDR1 DFQATT and CDR2 SNEGSKA (reference sequence). The CDR3 length is 14 residues. CDR3 region: CSALGQSSGNTIYF. The CDR3 nucleotides are TGCAGTGCTTTGGGACAGAGCTCTGGAAACACCATATATTTT.

This clonotype occurred many times. The chain uses TRBV29-1 and TRBJ2-2; D is unclear. This CDR3 is built from 10 residues. CDR1 is SQVTM and CDR2 is ANQGSEA in the germline V gene. V was shortened by 5 bases and J by 6 bases, with 4 bases between the two germline ends. The CDR3 bases are TGCAGCGTTCGATCCGGGGAGCTGTTTTTT. As protein: CSVRSGELFF.

This clonotype was observed a few times. V and J are TRBV7-2 and TRBJ2-1; 10 bases line up with TRBD1. There are 15 residues in the CDR3. V lost 1 base to trimming and J lost 6 bases; unmatched junction nucleotides: 3. From germline, CDR1 is SGHTA and CDR2 FQGNSA. CDR3 sequence reads: CASSLVGQGPNEQFF. The CDR3 DNA sequence: TGTGCCAGCAGCTTAGTGGGACAGGGGCCCAATGAGCAGTTCTTC.

The chain employs TRBV28 and TRBJ1-1; 9 nucleotides align to TRBD1. The length of the CDR3 is 16 residues. The V gene's germline CDR1 is MDHEN and CDR2 SYDVKM. J lost 3 bases, V lost 8 bases, and 13 bases had no gene match. The CDR3, as DNA: TGTGCCAGCTCACCGATTGACAGGGGGGAGGACACTGAAGCTTTCTTT. Its translation is CASSPIDRGEDTEAFF.

This clonotype has ten or more counts. CDR3 DNA: TGCAGTGCTAGATCCTCCCCCCATGAGCAGTTCTTC. It encodes CSARSSPHEQFF. V and J are TRBV20-1 and TRBJ2-1; no reliable D call. Trimming shortened V by 2 bases and J by 8 bases, and 10 bases separated the two germline ends. The CDR3 covers 12 residues. Germline CDR1 DFQATT, CDR2 SNEGSKA (reference sequence).

This rearrangement joins TRBV20-1 to TRBJ2-7; 9 positions agree with TRBD2. Germline values: CDR1 DFQATT, CDR2 SNEGSKA (reference sequence). Trimming at V came to 3 bases and at J to 5 bases, leaving 8 bases not matched to a gene. The CDR3 has 14 residues. The CDR3 here is CSASPRAGGNEQYF. The CDR3 DNA reads as TGCAGTGCTAGCCCTCGGGCGGGAGGGAACGAGCAGTACTTC.

J is TRBJ2-7 and V is TRBV20-1; TRBD1 aligns across 7 bases. CDR1 DFQATT and CDR2 SNEGSKA come from the germline V gene (reference sequence). J gave up 0 bases and V 3 bases, and 8 bases lay outside the gene matches. The CDR3 consists of 15 residues. The CDR3 nucleotides are TGCAGTGCTAGTGCACAGGGGCTGAGCTCCTACGAGCAGTACTTC. This codes for CSASAQGLSSYEQYF.